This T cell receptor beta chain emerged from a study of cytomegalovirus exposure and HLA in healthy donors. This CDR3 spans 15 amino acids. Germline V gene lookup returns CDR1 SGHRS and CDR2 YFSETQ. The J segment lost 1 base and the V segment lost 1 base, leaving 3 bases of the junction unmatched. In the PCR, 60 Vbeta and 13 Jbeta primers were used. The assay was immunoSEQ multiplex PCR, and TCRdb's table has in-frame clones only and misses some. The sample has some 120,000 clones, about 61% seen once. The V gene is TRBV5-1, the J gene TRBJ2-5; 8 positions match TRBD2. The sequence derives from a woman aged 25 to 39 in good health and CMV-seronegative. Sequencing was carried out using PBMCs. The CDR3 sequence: CASSLLAGPQETQYF. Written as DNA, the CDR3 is TGCGCCAGCAGCTTGCTAGCGGGTCCCCAAGAGACCCAGTACTTC.